The entry that follows covers one TCR beta chain sequence. The antigen is undetermined. V was clipped by 2 bases and J by 4 bases; unmatched bases: 5. Germline assignment: CDR1 SGHTA and CDR2 FQGTGA. The CDR3 runs 15 residues. This entry is derived from a study of T cell responses to AZD1222 COVID-19 vaccine. Study outcomes and limitations: Most donors were white British and more were female, and clonal diversity was possibly underestimated. Unmutated variant regions are reportedly the target of nearly half of TCRs that are spike-specific. There were repertoire samples only from the period after the peak T cell response. The span of vaccine-associated CD4 TCRs extended across spike, with dominance at 160-218 and 743-854.

Profiling relied on immunoSEQ multiplex PCR, and the TCRdb table lists in-frame clones only, not all of them. This table holds 100,000 to 150,000 clones, around 93% found once. The receptor comes from an adult in good health. The chain combines TRBV7-3 with TRBJ2-1; 7 bases are shared with TRBD2. The input for sequencing was peripheral blood, taken on day 0 of AZD1222 vaccination. The CDR3 loop is CASSLSSGTYNEQFF. The CDR3 DNA reads as TGTGCCAGCAGCTTATCCAGCGGGACTTACAATGAGCAGTTCTTC.